A single sample is the source of the 8 T cell receptor beta chains below, sequenced in a study of T cells in Graves' hyperthyroidism and ophthalmopathy. Researchers took RNA transcripts and amplified the TCR beta CDR3 regions from them. The primer set for the first-round RT-PCR of the TCR CDR3 was HTBI. A single record per CDR3 protein comes from TCRdb applying MiXCR to the multiplex PCR reads. Counted here are roughly 290,000 distinct CDR3 sequences, around 15% occurring once; the ten biggest clones make up approximately 60%. The sample taken for sequencing was blood. Receptor source: a woman aged 55-69 years with Graves' ophthalmopathy.

About this clonotype itself: A read error may explain this, as a much larger clone is one base away. The CDR3 carries no conserved terminal phenylalanine or tryptophan, so it likely arises from a read error. This sequence joins TRBV6-1 and TRBJ1-2, with no clear D. The CDR3 is made up of 13 amino acids. Trimming took off 6 bases at V and 8 bases at J, with 16 bases between the two ends. CDR1 MNHNS and CDR2 SASEGT come from the germline V gene. CDR3 sequence: CASSPDVAQGYTL. CDR3 sequence (DNA): TGTGCCAGCAGCCCGGACGTGGCACAGGGCTACACCCTC.

The chain couples TRBV18 to TRBJ1-3; D gene ambiguous. The CDR3 contains 13 residues. Germline V gene sequence: CDR1 KGHSH, CDR2 LQKENI. The V gene lost 3 bases and the J gene lost 4 bases, with 7 bases spanning the gap. The DNA of the CDR3 is TGTGCCAGCTCACCGGCAGTCGGAAACACCATATATTTT. Encoded protein: CASSPAVGNTIYF.

The J gene is TRBJ1-2, the V gene TRBV7-8; 9 bases line up with TRBD1. The CDR3 is 14 residues long. CDR1 SGHVS and CDR2 FQNEAQ come from the germline V gene. The V segment lost 5 bases and the J segment 8 bases; nucleotides outside the gene matches: 9. CDR3: CASSLGTGIGGYTF. The CDR3 nucleotides are TGTGCCAGCAGCCTAGGGACAGGGATCGGCGGCTACACCTTC. The whole variable domain, remainder taken from reference TRBV7-8 and TRBJ1-2, is GAGVSQSPRYKVAKRGQDVALRCDPISGHVSLFWYQQALGQGPEFLTYFQNEAQLDKSGLPSDRFFAERPEGSVSTLKIQRTQQEDSAVYLCASSLGTGIGGYTFGSGTRLTVV.

As concerns this clonotype: A much larger clone is a single base away; this may be a read error. The chain couples TRBV29-1 to TRBJ2-1; D possibly corresponds to TRBD2 (6 bases). The assigned J gene may be wrong: the sequence end matches TRBJ2-7 better. Per germline, CDR1 SQVTM and CDR2 ANQGSEA. The CDR3 loop spans 14 amino acids. The CDR3 coding sequence is TGCAGCGCTCAGGGACTTGGGTCCTACAATGAGCAGTACTTC. Translation: CSAQGLGSYNEQYF.

This clonotype came up many times. The chain recombines TRBV28 with TRBJ2-3; D gene ambiguous. The V gene lost 7 bases and the J gene lost 0 bases, with 11 bases spanning the gap. Germline V gene lookup returns CDR1 MDHEN and CDR2 SYDVKM. The CDR3 sequence is 14 residues long. This CDR3 is CASNNAGSTDTQYF. CDR3 bases: TGTGCCAGCAATAACGCAGGCAGCACAGATACGCAGTATTTT.

The rearrangement uses TRBV18 and TRBJ2-6; D perhaps matches TRBD1 (5 bases). This CDR3 has 15 residues. CDR1 is KGHSH, CDR2 LQKENI, per germline. V gave up 5 bases and J gave up 2 bases, with 10 bases separating them. The chain's CDR3 is CASSTTVAGANVLTF. The DNA for the CDR3 is TGTGCCAGCTCAACGACAGTGGCTGGGGCCAACGTCCTGACTTTC.

The CDR3 region has the DNA TGTGCCAGTAGTATATCGTCCGTGGGAAATGAAAAACTGTTTTTT. Translating gives CASSISSVGNEKLFF. This chain links TRBV19 with TRBJ1-4; no clear D. The germline V and J ends were trimmed by 2 bases and 5 bases, with 12 bases remaining between them. The CDR3 sequence is 15 residues long. Per germline, CDR1 LNHDA and CDR2 SQIVND (reference sequence).

This clonotype occurred many times. This chain joins TRBV28 and TRBJ2-7; possibly TRBD1 or TRBD2 for D (5 bases each). CDR1 MDHEN and CDR2 SYDVKM come from the germline V gene. This CDR3 is built from 17 residues. Trimming removed 3 bases at V and 0 bases at J, with 18 bases between. CDR3 region: CASSFSSVGTSSYEQYF. CDR3 in DNA: TGTGCCAGCAGTTTTTCTTCGGTAGGGACGAGCTCCTACGAGCAGTACTTC.